This T cell receptor (beta chain) was sequenced during a study of identical twins. TCRdb redid the calling of the 5' RACE reads with MiXCR, one entry per CDR3 protein. Of 100,000 to 110,000 distinct CDR3 sequences in the sample, 5.9% are singletons; the top ten hold about an eighth. The table lists this clonotype with many counts. Unmatched junction bases numbered 12, after V lost 7 bases and J lost 6 bases. The CDR3 is 15 residues long. Per the germline V gene, CDR1 is SGHVS and CDR2 is FQNEAQ. The receptor comes from a woman aged 50 to 60 in good health. The chain is built from TRBV7-8 and TRBJ2-7, with 10 bases matching TRBD2. Material for sequencing was memory T cells sorted from blood. In DNA form, the CDR3 reads TGTGCCAGCACCCGACGTCTAGCGGGAGCCGGCGAGCAGTACTTC. Translating it yields CASTRRLAGAGEQYF.